The T cell receptor (beta chain) described here comes from a study of T cells in Graves' hyperthyroidism and ophthalmopathy. The CDR3 regions of TCR beta were amplified from RNA transcripts. Initially, a first-round RT-PCR of the TCR CDR3 employed the HTBI primer set. TCRdb used MiXCR to reprocess the multiplex PCR reads, holding one entry per CDR3 protein. The sample consists of hundreds of thousands of distinct CDR3 sequences, over 15% of them appearing once. Many counts were recorded for this clonotype. V shed 8 bases and J 4 bases; nucleotides not matched to a gene: 9. The length of the CDR3 is 14 residues. Germline lookup yields CDR1 SNHLY and CDR2 FYNNEI.

Input material: blood. The chain uses TRBV2 and TRBJ2-7, with 9 nucleotides matching TRBD2. This receptor was obtained from a woman aged 18 to 35 with Graves' hyperthyroidism. CDR3 DNA: TGTGCCAGCCTCAACGGACTAGCGACATACGAGCAGTACTTC. Translation gives CASLNGLATYEQYF.